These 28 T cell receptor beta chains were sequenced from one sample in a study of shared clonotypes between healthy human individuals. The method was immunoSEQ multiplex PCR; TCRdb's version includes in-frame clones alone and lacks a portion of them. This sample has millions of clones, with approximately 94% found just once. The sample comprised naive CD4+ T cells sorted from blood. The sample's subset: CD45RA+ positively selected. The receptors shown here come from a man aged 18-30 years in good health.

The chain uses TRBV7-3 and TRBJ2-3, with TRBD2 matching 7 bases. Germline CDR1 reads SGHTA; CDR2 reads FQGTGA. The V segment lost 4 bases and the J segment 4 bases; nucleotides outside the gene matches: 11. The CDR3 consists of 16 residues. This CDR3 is CASSSRPAGEPDTQYF. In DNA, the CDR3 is TGTGCCAGCAGCTCACGCCCGGCGGGGGAGCCAGATACGCAGTATTTT.

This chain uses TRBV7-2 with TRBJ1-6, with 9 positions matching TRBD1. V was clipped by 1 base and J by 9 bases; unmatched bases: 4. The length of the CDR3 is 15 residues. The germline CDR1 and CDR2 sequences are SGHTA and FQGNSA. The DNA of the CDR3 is TGTGCCAGCAGCTTAGAGGGACAGGGCACTTCACCCCTCCACTTT. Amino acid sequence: CASSLEGQGTSPLHF.

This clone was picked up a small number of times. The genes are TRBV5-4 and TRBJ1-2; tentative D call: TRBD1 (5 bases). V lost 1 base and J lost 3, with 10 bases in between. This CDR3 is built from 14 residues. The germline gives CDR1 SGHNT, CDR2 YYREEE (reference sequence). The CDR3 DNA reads TGTGCCAGCAGCTTGAAGGGGTGGGACTATGGCTACACCTTC. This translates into CASSLKGWDYGYTF.

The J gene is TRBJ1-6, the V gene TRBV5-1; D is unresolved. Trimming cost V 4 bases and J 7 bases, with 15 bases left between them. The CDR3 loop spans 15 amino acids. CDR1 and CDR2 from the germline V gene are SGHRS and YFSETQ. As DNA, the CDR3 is TGCGCCAGCAGCCCAGTTGCGGCCGGGAATTCACCCCTCCACTTT. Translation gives CASSPVAAGNSPLHF.

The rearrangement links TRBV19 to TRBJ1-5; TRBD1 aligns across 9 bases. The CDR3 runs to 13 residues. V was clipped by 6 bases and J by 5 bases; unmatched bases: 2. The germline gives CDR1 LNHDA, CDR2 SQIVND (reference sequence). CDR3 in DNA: TGTGCCAGTAGCTGGACAGGGGATCAGCCCCAGCATTTT. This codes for CASSWTGDQPQHF.

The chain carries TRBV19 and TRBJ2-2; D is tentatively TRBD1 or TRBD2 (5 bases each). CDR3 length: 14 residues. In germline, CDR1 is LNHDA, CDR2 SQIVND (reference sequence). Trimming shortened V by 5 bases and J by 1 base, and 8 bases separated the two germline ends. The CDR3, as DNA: TGTGCCAGTAGTCTGGGGGAGAACACCGGGGAGCTGTTTTTT. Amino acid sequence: CASSLGENTGELFF.

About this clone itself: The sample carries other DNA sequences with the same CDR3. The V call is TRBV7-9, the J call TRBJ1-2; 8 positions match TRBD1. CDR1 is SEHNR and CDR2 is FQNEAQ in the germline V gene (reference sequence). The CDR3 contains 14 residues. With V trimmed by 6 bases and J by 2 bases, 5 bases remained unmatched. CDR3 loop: CASSSGQGNYGYTF. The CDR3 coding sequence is TGTGCCAGCAGTTCCGGACAGGGAAACTATGGCTACACCTTC.

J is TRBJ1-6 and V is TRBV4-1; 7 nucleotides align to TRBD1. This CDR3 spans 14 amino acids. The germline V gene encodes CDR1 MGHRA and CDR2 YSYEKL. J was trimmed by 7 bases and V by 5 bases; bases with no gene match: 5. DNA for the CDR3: TGCGCCAGCAGCTTCGACAGGGCCAATTCACCCCTCCACTTT. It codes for CASSFDRANSPLHF.

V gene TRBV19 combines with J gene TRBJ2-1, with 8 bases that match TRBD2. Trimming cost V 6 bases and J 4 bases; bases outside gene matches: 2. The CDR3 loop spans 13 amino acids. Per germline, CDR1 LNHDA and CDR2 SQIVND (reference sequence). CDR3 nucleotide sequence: TGTGCCAGTAGCCCGGGGGGGTACAATGAGCAGTTCTTC. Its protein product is CASSPGGYNEQFF.

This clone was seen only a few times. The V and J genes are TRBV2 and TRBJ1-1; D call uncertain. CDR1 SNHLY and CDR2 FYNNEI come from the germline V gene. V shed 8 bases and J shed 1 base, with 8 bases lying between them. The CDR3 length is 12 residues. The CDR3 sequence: CASRAGNTEAFF. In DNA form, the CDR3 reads TGTGCCAGCCGGGCAGGGAACACTGAAGCTTTCTTT.

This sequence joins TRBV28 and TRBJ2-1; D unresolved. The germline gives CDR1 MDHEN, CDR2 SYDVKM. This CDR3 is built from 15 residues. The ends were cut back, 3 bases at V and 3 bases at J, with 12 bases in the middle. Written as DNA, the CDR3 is TGTGCCAGCAGTTTTAATCGGATAGACTACAATGAGCAGTTCTTC. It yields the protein CASSFNRIDYNEQFF.

CDR3 sequence reads: CATSRDPGLAGETQYF. The CDR3 region has the DNA TGTGCCACCAGCAGAGATCCTGGACTAGCGGGAGAGACGCAGTATTTT. The gene calls are TRBV15 and TRBJ2-3, with 13 bases matching TRBD2. Germline trimming cut 0 bases from V and 9 bases from J; bases unmatched to any gene: 6. Looked up from germline, CDR1 is LNHNV and CDR2 is YYDKDF (reference sequence). The CDR3 totals 16 residues.

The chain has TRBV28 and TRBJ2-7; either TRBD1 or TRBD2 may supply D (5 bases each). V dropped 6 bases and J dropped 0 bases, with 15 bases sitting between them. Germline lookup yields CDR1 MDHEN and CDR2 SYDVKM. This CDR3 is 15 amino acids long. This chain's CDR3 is CASSWGTRSSYEQYF. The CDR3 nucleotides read TGTGCCAGCAGCTGGGGGACCCGGAGCTCCTACGAGCAGTACTTC. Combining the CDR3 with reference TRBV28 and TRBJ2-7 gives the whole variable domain DVKVTQSSRYLVKRTGEKVFLECVQDMDHENMFWYRQDPGLGLRLIYFSYDVKMKEKGDIPEGYSVSREKKERFSLILESASTNQTSMYLCASSWGTRSSYEQYFGPGTRLTVT.

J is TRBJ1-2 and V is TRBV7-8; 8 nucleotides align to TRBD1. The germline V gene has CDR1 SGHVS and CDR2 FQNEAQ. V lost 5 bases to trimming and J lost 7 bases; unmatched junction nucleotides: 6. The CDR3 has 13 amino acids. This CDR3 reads CASSAGQGLGYTF. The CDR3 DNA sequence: TGTGCCAGCAGCGCCGGACAGGGTCTTGGCTACACCTTC.

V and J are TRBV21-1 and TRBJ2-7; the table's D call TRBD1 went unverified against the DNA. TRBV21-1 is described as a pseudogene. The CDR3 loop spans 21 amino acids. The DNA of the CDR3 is TGTGCCAGCAGCAAAGGGGGCGCACGACAGGGCGTAGGTAGAGGCCCCTACGAGCAGTACTTC. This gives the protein CASSKGGARQGVGRGPYEQYF.

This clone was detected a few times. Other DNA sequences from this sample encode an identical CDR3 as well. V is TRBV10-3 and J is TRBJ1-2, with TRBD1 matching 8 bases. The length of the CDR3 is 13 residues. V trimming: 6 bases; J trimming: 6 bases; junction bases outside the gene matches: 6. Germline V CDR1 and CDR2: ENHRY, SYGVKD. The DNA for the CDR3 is TGTGCCATCAGCGGGGCAGGGGGCGATGGCTACACCTTC. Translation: CAISGAGGDGYTF.

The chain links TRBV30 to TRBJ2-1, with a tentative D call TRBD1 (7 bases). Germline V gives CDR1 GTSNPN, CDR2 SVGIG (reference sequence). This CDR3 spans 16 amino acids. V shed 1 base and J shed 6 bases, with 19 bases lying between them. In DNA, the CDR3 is TGTGCCTGGAGTGATTTTCGGCAGGGGGGTCTCAATGAGCAGTTCTTC. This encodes CAWSDFRQGGLNEQFF.

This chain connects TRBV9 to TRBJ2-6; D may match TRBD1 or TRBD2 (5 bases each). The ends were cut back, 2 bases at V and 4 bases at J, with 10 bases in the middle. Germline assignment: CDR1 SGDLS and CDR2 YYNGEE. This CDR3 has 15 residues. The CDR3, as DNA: TGTGCCAGCAGCGTGCAGGGAGAAGGGGCCAACGTCCTGACTTTC. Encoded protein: CASSVQGEGANVLTF.

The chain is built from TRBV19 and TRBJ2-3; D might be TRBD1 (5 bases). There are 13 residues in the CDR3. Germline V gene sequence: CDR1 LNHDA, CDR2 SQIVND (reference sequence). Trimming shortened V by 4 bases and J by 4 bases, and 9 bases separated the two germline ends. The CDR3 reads CASSTGLPDTQYF. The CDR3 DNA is TGTGCCAGTAGTACAGGGCTCCCAGATACGCAGTATTTT.

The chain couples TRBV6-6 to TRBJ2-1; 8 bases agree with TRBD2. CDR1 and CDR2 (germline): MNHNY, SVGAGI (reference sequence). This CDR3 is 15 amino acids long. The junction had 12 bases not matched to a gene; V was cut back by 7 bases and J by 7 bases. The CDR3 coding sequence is TGTGCCAGCATCATACGGGAGGGCCGGGGTAATGAGCAGTTCTTC. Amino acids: CASIIREGRGNEQFF.

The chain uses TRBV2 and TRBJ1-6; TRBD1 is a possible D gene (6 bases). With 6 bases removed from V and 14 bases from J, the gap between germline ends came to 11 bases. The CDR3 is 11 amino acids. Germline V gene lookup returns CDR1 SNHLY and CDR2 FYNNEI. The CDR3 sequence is CASSRTATLHF. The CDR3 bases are TGTGCCAGCAGCAGGACAGCAACCCTCCACTTT.

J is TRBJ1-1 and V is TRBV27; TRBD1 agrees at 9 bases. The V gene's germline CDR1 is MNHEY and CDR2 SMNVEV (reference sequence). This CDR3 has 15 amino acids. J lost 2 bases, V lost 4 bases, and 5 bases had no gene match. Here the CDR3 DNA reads TGTGCCAGCAGTTGGGACAGGGAAGGCAACACTGAAGCTTTCTTT. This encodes CASSWDREGNTEAFF.

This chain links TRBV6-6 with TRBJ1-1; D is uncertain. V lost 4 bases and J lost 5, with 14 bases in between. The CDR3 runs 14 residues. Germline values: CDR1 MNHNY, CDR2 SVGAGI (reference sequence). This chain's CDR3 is CASSSAGKLTEAFF. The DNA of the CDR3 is TGTGCCAGCAGTTCAGCGGGGAAATTAACTGAAGCTTTCTTT.

This chain's CDR3 is CASGGIPSSYNEQFF. DNA of the CDR3: TGCGCCAGTGGGGGAATCCCGAGCTCCTACAATGAGCAGTTCTTC. The V gene is TRBV5-1, the J gene TRBJ2-1; either TRBD1 or TRBD2 may supply D (5 bases each). This CDR3 comprises 15 residues. Per the germline V gene, CDR1 is SGHRS and CDR2 is YFSETQ. V was cut by 8 bases and J by 0 bases, with 15 bases left in between.

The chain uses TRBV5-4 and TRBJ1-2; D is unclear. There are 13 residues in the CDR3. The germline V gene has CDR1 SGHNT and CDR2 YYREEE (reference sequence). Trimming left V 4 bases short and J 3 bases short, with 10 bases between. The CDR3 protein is CASSRTADYGYTF. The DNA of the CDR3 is TGTGCCAGCAGCCGGACGGCCGACTATGGCTACACCTTC.

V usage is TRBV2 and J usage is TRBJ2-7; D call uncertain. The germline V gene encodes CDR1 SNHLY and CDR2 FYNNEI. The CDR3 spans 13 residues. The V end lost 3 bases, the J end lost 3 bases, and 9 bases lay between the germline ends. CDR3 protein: CASSDRIGYEQYF. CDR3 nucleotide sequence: TGTGCCAGCAGTGACAGGATCGGCTACGAGCAGTACTTC.

CDR3 region: CASREGTNEKLFF. In DNA form, the CDR3 reads TGCGCCAGCAGGGAAGGTACTAATGAAAAACTGTTTTTT. The gene calls are TRBV5-1 and TRBJ1-4, with unresolved D. This CDR3 is 13 amino acids long. Per the germline V gene, CDR1 is SGHRS and CDR2 is YFSETQ. The V end lost 5 bases, the J end lost 2 bases, and 7 bases lay between the germline ends.

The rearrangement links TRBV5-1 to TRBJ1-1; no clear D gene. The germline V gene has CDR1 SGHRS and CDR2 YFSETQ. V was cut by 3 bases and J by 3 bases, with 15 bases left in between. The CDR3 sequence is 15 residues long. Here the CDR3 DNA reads TGCGCCAGCAGCTGGGCCTTTCATGGGGACACTGAAGCTTTCTTT. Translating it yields CASSWAFHGDTEAFF.